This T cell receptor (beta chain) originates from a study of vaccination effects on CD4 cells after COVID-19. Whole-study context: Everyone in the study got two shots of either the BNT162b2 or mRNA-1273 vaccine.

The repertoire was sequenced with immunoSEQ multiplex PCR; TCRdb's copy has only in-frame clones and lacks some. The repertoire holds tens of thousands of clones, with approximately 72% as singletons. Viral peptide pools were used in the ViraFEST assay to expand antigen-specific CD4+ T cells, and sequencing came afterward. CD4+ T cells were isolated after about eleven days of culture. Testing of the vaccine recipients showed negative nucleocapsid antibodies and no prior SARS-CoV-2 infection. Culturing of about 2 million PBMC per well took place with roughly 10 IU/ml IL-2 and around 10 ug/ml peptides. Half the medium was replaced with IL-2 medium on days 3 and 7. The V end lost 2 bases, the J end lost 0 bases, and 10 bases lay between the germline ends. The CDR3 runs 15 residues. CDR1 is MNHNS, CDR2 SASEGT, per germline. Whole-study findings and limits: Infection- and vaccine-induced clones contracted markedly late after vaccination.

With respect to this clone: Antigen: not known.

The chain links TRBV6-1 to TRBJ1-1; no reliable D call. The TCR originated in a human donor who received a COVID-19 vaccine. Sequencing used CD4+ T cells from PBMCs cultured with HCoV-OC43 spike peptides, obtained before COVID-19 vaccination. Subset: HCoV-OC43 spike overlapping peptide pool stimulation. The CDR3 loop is CASSEWGTLNTEAFF. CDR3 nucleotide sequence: TGTGCCAGCAGTGAATGGGGAACCCTGAACACTGAAGCTTTCTTT.